This TCR beta chain was recovered during a study of blood T cells in healthy people across ages. The wider study: The template switching approach captured approximately one barcoded beta molecule for every two T cells.

Alongside a J-beta primer mix, a sample-barcoded 5' primer served in a second PCR lasting about 7 to 11 cycles. TCRdb re-derived calls from the 5' RACE reads in MiXCR, one entry per CDR3 protein. The profile shows about 1.8 million distinct CDR3 sequences, around half of them singletons. V trimming: 0 bases; J trimming: 2 bases; junction bases outside the gene matches: 17. The germline gives CDR1 DFQATT, CDR2 SNEGSKA (reference sequence). The CDR3 totals 19 residues. This TCR was recovered from a woman aged 35 to 49 in good health. The sequencing input was blood. The V and J genes are TRBV20-1 and TRBJ1-1, with 8 bases matching TRBD1. In nucleotides, the CDR3 is TGCAGTGCTAGAGATTATTTCCGGGGGACAGGCGGCAGCAACACTGAAGCTTTCTTT. Translation gives CSARDYFRGTGGSNTEAFF.